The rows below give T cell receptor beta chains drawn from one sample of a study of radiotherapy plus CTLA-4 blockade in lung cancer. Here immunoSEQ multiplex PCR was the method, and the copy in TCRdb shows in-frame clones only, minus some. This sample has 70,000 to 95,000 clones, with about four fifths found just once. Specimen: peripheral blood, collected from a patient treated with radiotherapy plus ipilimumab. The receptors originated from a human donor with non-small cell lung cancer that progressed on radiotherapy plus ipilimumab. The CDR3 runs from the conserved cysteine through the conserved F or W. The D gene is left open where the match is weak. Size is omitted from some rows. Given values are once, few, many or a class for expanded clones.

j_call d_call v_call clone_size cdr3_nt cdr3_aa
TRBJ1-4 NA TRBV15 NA TGTGCCACCAGCAGAGAGGCGGATAATGAAAAACTGTTTTTT CATSREADNEKLFF
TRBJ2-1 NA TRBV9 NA TGTGCCAGCGGGCCGGGAAGCTCCTACAATGAGCAGTTCTTC CASGPGSSYNEQFF
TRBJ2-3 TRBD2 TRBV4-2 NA TGTGCCAGCAGCCAAGATCTGGCTAGCGGGGGAACGCAGTATTTT CASSQDLASGGTQYF
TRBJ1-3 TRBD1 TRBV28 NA TGTGCCAGCAGTTTGACAGGGGTCTCTGGAAACACCATATATTTT CASSLTGVSGNTIYF
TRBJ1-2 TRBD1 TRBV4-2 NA TGTGCCAGCAGCCAAGAAGGGCTGACAGGGGGTGGCCTCTATGGCTACACCTTC CASSQEGLTGGGLYGYTF
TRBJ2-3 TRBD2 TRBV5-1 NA TGCGCCAGCAGCTTGGTCCCCGCAGCGGGAGGGCCATCCGATACGCAGTATTTT CASSLVPAAGGPSDTQYF
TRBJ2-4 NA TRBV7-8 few TGTGCCAGCAGCCAGAACGATGGAACGTACATTCAGTACTTC CASSQNDGTYIQYF
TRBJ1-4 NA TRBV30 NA TGTGCCTGGAGTGTTGGGATGAATGAAAAACTGTTTTTT CAWSVGMNEKLFF
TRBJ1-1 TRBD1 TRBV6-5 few TGTGCCACCGGACAGGGTCTCGTTTGGGACACTGAAGCTTTCTTT CATGQGLVWDTEAFF
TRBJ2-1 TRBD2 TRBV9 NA TGTGCCAGCAGCGTAGTAGCGGGAGCGGTTGGGGGATACAATGAGCAGTTCTTC CASSVVAGAVGGYNEQFF
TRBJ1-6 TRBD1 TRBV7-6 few TGTGCCAGCAGCATCGACAGGGATTCACCCCTCCACTTT CASSIDRDSPLHF
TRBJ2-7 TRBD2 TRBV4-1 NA TGCGCCAGCAGCCAAGAAGGCGTGGTGGGGCTAGCGGGAGGCTCCTACGAGCAGTACTTC CASSQEGVVGLAGGSYEQYF
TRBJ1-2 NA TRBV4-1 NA TGCGCCAGCAGCCAAGTTGGACTATCTCGTGGCTACACCTTC CASSQVGLSRGYTF
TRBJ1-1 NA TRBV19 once TGTGCCACCTCGGGCGGGGCGCGGGGCACTGAAGCTTTCTTT CATSGGARGTEAFF
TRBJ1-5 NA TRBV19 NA TGTGCCAGTACAGGGGGCAATCAGCCCCAGCATTTT CASTGGNQPQHF
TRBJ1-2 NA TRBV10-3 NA TGTGCCATCTCCGGTGGAGGGGCGGATGGCTACACCTTC CAISGGGADGYTF
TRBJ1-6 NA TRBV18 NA TGTGCCAGCTCACCACCGGGCCCGACCAATTCACCCCTCCACTTT CASSPPGPTNSPLHF
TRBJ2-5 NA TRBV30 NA TGTGCCTCTACCCGCGGGCTAGCCCAAGAGACCCAGTACTTC CASTRGLAQETQYF
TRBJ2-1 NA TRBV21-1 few TGTGCCAGCAGGGAGGGACTAGCGGACGGCTCCTACAATGAGCAGTTCTTC CASREGLADGSYNEQFF
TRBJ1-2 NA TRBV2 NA TGTGCCAGCAGTGAACGGTGGGTTGAGGGCTACACCTTC CASSERWVEGYTF
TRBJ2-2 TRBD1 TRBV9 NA TGTGCCAGCAGCGTCACCGGGACAGGAACCGGGGAGCTGTTTTTT CASSVTGTGTGELFF
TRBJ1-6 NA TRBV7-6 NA TGTGCCAGCAGCTTAGTACAGGACTCCTATAATTCACCCCTCCACTTT CASSLVQDSYNSPLHF
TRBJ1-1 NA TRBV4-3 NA TGCGCCAGCAGCCAAGATCCGACGGTGGTGAACACTGAAGCTTTCTTT CASSQDPTVVNTEAFF
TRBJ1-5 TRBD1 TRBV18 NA TGTGCCAGCTCACCTGGGGACAGGGGCCTCAATCAGCCCCAGCATTTT CASSPGDRGLNQPQHF
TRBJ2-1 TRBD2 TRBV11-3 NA TGTGCCAGCAGAAAGACTAGCTCCGGGGAGCAGTTCTTC CASRKTSSGEQFF
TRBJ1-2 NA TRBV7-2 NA TGTGCCAGCAGCTCTTTTTATGGCTACACCTTC CASSSFYGYTF
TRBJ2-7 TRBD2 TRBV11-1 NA TGTGCCAGCAGCCAGAGCGGGGGGGCGGAATACGAGCAGTACTTC CASSQSGGAEYEQYF
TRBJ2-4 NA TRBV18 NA TGTGCCAGCTCACCACCCGGAGCCAAAAACATTCAGTACTTC CASSPPGAKNIQYF
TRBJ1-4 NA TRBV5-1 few TGCGCCAGCAGCCTCGACAGGATTGAGGGAAAACTGTTTTTT CASSLDRIEGKLFF